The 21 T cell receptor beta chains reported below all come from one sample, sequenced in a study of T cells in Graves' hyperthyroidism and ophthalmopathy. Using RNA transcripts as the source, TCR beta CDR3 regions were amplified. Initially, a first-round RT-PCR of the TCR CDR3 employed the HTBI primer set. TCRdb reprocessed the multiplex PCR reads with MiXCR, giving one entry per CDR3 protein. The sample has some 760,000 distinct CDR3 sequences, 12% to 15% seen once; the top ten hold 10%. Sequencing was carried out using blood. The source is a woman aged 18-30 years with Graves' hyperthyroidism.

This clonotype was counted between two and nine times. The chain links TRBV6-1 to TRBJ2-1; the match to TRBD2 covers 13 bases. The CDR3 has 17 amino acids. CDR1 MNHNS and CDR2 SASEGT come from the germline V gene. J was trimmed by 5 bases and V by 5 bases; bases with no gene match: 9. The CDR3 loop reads CASSSPGLAGAHNEQFF. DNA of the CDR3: TGTGCCAGCAGTTCCCCAGGACTAGCGGGAGCCCACAATGAGCAGTTCTTC.

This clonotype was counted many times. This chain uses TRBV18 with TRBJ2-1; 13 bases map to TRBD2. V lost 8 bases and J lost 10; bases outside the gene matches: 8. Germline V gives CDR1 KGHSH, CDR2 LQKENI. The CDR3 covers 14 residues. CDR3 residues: CASSPGLAGDEQFF. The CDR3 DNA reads TGTGCCAGCAGCCCCGGACTAGCGGGAGACGAGCAGTTCTTC.

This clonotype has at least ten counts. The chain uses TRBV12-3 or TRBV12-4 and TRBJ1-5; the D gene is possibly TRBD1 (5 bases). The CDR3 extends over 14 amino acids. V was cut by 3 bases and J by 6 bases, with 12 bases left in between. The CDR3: CASSFRQRGQPQHF. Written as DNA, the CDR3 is TGTGCCAGCAGTTTCAGACAGAGGGGTCAGCCCCAGCATTTT.

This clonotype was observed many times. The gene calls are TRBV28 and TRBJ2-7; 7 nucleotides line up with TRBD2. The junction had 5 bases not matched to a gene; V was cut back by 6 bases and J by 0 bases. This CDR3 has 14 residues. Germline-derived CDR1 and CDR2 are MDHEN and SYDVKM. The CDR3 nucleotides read TGTGCCAGCAGGGTAGCGGGCCTCTCCTACGAGCAGTACTTC. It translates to CASRVAGLSYEQYF.

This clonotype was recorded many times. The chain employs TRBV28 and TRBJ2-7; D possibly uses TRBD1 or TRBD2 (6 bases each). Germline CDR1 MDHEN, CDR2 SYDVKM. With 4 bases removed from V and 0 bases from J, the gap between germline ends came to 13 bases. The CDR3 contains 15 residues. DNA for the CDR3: TGTGCCAGCAGTTCAAAGGGGGGTAGCTCCTACGAGCAGTACTTC. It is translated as CASSSKGGSSYEQYF.

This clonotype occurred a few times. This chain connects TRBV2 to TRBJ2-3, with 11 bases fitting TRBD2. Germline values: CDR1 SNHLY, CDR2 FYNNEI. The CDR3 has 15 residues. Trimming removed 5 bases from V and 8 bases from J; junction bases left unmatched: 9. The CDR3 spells CASSPTSGSLGTQYF. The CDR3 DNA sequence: TGTGCCAGCAGTCCTACTAGCGGGAGCTTGGGTACGCAGTATTTT.

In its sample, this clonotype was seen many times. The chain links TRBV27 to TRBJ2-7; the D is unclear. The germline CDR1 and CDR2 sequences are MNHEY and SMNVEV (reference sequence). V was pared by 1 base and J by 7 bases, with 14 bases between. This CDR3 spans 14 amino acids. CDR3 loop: CASSLFLGSDEQYF. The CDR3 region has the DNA TGTGCCAGCAGTTTATTTCTGGGTTCCGATGAGCAGTACTTC.

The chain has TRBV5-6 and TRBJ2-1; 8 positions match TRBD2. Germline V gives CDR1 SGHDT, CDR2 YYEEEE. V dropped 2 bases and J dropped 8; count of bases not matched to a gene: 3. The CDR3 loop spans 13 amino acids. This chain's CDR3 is CASSFAGGDEQFF. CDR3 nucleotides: TGTGCCAGCAGCTTCGCGGGGGGAGATGAGCAGTTCTTC.

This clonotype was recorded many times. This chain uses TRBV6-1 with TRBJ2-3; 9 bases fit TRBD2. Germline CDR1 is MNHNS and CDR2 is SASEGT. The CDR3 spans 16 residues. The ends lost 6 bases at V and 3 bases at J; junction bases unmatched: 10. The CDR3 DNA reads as TGTGCCAGCAGAAGACTAGCGGAGGCTCGTACAGATACGCAGTATTTT. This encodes CASRRLAEARTDTQYF.

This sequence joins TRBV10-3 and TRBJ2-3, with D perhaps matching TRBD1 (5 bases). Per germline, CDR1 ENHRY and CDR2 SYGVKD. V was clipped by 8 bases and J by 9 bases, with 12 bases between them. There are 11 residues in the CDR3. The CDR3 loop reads CAILLGPTQYF. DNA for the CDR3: TGTGCCATCCTTTTGGGGCCGACGCAGTATTTT.

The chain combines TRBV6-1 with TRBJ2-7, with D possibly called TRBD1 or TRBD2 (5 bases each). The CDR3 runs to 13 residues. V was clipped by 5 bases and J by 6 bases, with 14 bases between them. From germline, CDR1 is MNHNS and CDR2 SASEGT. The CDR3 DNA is TGTGCCAGCAGTTCCCAACGGGGCAGCGAGCAGTACTTC. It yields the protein CASSSQRGSEQYF.

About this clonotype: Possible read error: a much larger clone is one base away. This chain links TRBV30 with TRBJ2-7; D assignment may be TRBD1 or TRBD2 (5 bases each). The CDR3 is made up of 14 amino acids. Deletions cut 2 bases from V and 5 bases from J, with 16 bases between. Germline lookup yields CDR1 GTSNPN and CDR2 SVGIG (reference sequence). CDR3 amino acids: CAWSNQDGADEQYF. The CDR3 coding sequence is TGTGCCTGGAGTAATCAGGACGGGGCCGACGAGCAGTACTTC.

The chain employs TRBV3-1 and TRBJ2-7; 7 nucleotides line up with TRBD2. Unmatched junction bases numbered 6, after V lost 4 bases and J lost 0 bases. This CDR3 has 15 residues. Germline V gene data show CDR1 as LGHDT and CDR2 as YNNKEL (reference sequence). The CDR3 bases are TGTGCCAGCAGCCGCCCCGGGACTAACTCCTACGAGCAGTACTTC. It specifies CASSRPGTNSYEQYF.

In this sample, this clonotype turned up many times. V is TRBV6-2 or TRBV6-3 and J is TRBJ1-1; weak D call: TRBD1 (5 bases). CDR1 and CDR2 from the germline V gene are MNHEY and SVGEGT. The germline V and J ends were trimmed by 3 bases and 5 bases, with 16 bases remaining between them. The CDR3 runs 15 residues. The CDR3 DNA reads TGTGCCAGCAGTTATTCTCAGGGTCGTTGGACTGAAGCTTTCTTT. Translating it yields CASSYSQGRWTEAFF.

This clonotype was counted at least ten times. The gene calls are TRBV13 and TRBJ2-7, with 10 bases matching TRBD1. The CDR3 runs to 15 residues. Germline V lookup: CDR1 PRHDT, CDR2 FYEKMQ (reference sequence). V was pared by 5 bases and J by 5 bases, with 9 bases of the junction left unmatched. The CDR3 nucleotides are TGTGCCAGCAGCCCCAGCGGGACAGGGGCCCACGAGCAGTACTTC. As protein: CASSPSGTGAHEQYF.

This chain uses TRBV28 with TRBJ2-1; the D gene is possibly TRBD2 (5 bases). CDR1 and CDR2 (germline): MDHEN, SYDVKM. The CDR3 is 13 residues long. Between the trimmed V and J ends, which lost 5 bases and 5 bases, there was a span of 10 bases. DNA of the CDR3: TGTGCCAGCAGTACACCGGGAAACAATGAGCAGTTCTTC. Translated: CASSTPGNNEQFF. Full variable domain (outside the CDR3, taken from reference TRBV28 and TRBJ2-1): DVKVTQSSRYLVKRTGEKVFLECVQDMDHENMFWYRQDPGLGLRLIYFSYDVKMKEKGDIPEGYSVSREKKERFSLILESASTNQTSMYLCASSTPGNNEQFFGPGTRLTVL.

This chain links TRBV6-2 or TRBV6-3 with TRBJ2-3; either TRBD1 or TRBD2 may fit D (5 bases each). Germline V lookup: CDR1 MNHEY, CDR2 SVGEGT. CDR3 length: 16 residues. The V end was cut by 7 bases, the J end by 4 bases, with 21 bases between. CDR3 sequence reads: CASNPGLGLRADTQYF. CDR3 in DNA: TGTGCCAGCAACCCAGGGCTGGGTTTGCGGGCAGATACGCAGTATTTT.

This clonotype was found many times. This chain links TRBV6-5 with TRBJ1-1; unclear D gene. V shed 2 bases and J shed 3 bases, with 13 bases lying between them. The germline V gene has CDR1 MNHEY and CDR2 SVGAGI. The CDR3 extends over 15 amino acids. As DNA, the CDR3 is TGTGCCAGCAGTTACCGTCGGGGTAGCGACACTGAAGCTTTCTTT. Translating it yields CASSYRRGSDTEAFF.

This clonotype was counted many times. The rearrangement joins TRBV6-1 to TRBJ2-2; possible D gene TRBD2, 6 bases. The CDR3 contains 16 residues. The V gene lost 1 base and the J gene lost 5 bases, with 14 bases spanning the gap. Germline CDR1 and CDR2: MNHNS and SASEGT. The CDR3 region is CASSEVGGSGTGELFF. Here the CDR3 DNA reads TGTGCCAGCAGTGAAGTTGGGGGGAGTGGGACCGGGGAGCTGTTTTTT.

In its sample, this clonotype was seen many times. The DNA of the CDR3 is TGCGCCAGCAGCTTGGCCCCTGGCAGCATGAACACTGAAGCTTTCTTT. This encodes CASSLAPGSMNTEAFF. The chain links TRBV5-1 to TRBJ1-1, with D uncertain. The CDR3 extends over 16 amino acids. V lost 0 bases to trimming and J lost 0 bases, with 12 bases between them. Germline V gene data show CDR1 as SGHRS and CDR2 as YFSETQ.

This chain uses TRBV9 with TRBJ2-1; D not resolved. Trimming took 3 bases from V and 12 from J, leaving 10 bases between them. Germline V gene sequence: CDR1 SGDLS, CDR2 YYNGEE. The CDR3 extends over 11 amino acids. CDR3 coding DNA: TGTGCCAGCAGCGGCCCGGACGGGCAGTTCTTC. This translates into CASSGPDGQFF.